A single sample is the source of the 10 T cell receptor beta chains below, sequenced in a study of OX40 agonist ivuxolimab in advanced cancers. The assay was immunoSEQ multiplex PCR, and TCRdb's table has in-frame clones only and misses some. Of 60,000 to 75,000 clones detected, 80% to 90% appear once; the ten largest clones hold over 0.95%. The sequenced sample was CD4+ or CD8+ T cells sorted from blood, obtained in a trial of the OX40 agonist ivuxolimab. The receptors here all came from an adult with an advanced solid tumor such as melanoma, head and neck, liver or kidney cancer.

V usage is TRBV5-1 and J usage is TRBJ2-5, with D perhaps assigned TRBD1 or TRBD2 (5 bases each). Germline V lookup: CDR1 SGHRS, CDR2 YFSETQ. The CDR3 is 13 residues long. V was cut by 2 bases and J by 5 bases, with 10 bases left in between. CDR3 in amino acids: CASSFGGAETQYF. The CDR3 nucleotides read TGCGCCAGCAGCTTTGGGGGTGCGGAGACCCAGTACTTC.

The genes are TRBV5-1 and TRBJ1-4, with 10 positions matching TRBD1. Germline loops: CDR1 SGHRS, CDR2 YFSETQ. The CDR3 length is 14 residues. The ends lost 4 bases at V and 8 bases at J; junction bases unmatched: 5. In nucleotides, the CDR3 is TGCGCCAGCAGCCCCGGGACAGGGGACGAAAAACTGTTTTTT. It is translated as CASSPGTGDEKLFF.

The chain couples TRBV6-1 to TRBJ2-7; TRBD2 aligns across 7 bases. V was clipped by 4 bases and J by 2 bases; unmatched bases: 2. This CDR3 is built from 13 residues. Germline V CDR1 and CDR2: MNHNS, SASEGT. The CDR3 sequence is CASSVGLAYEQYF. The DNA of the CDR3 is TGTGCCAGCAGTGTAGGACTAGCCTACGAGCAGTACTTC.

CDR3: CASSPLPASTNYGYTF. The DNA of the CDR3 is TGTGCCAGCTCACCTCTTCCAGCATCGACTAACTATGGCTACACCTTC. The V gene is TRBV18, the J gene TRBJ1-2; D is uncertain. Between the trimmed V and J ends, which lost 3 bases and 0 bases, there was a span of 14 bases. Germline V CDR1 and CDR2: KGHSH, LQKENI. The CDR3 runs 16 residues.

This clone has a handful of counts. V and J are TRBV11-2 and TRBJ1-1; 8 bases map to TRBD1. From germline, CDR1 is SGHAT and CDR2 FQNNGV. V shed 6 bases and J 0 bases; nucleotides not matched to a gene: 0. This CDR3 contains 13 residues. In nucleotides, the CDR3 is TGTGCCAGCAGACAGGGGGTGAACACTGAAGCTTTCTTT. Residues: CASRQGVNTEAFF.

This chain joins TRBV5-8 and TRBJ2-3; TRBD1 is a possible D gene (7 bases). Trimming took off 0 bases at V and 6 bases at J, with 17 bases between the two ends. This CDR3 region has 16 residues. Germline V gene data show CDR1 as SGHTS and CDR2 as YDEGEE. The CDR3 spells CASSLGTTRGSDTQYF. The CDR3 DNA follows: TGTGCCAGCAGCTTGGGGACTACCAGGGGGTCCGATACGCAGTATTTT. Looking up the rest from reference TRBV5-8 and TRBJ2-3 gives the full variable domain: EAGVTQSPTHLIKTRGQQATLRCSPISGHTSVYWYQQALGLGLQFLLWYDEGEERNRGNFPPRFSGRQFPNYSSELNVNALELEDSALYLCASSLGTTRGSDTQYFGPGTRLTVL.

V is TRBV5-4 and J is TRBJ2-5; 11 bases map to TRBD2. The germline gives CDR1 SGHNT, CDR2 YYREEE (reference sequence). The CDR3 is 17 amino acids. V shed 0 bases, J shed 4 bases, and the junction held 8 bases outside the gene matches. The CDR3, as DNA: TGTGCCAGCAGCTTGGCTAGCGGGGGGCCAATGAGAGAGACCCAGTACTTC. This encodes CASSLASGGPMRETQYF.

The chain has TRBV11-2 and TRBJ2-6, with D unresolved. Trimming pared 9 bases from V and 2 bases from J, leaving 5 bases between. Germline CDR1 SGHAT, CDR2 FQNNGV. The CDR3 has 12 residues. CDR3 amino acids: CASTPGANVLTF. For the CDR3, the DNA is TGTGCCAGTACCCCTGGGGCCAACGTCCTGACTTTC.

The chain is built from TRBV2 and TRBJ2-1, with D unclear. The V end lost 9 bases, the J end lost 6 bases, and 21 bases lay between the germline ends. Germline V gene lookup returns CDR1 SNHLY and CDR2 FYNNEI. This CDR3 contains 15 residues. CDR3 sequence reads: CASSPPVLGGNEQFF. As DNA, the CDR3 is TGTGCCAGTAGCCCCCCCGTGTTGGGTGGCAATGAGCAGTTCTTC.

V is TRBV6-6 and J is TRBJ2-1, with 13 bases identical to TRBD2. Germline assignment: CDR1 MNHNY and CDR2 SVGAGI (reference sequence). The V segment lost 5 bases and the J segment 7 bases; nucleotides outside the gene matches: 5. The CDR3 is 15 residues long. The chain's CDR3 is CASSALAGGLNEQFF. Written as DNA, the CDR3 is TGTGCCAGCAGTGCACTAGCGGGGGGGCTTAATGAGCAGTTCTTC.